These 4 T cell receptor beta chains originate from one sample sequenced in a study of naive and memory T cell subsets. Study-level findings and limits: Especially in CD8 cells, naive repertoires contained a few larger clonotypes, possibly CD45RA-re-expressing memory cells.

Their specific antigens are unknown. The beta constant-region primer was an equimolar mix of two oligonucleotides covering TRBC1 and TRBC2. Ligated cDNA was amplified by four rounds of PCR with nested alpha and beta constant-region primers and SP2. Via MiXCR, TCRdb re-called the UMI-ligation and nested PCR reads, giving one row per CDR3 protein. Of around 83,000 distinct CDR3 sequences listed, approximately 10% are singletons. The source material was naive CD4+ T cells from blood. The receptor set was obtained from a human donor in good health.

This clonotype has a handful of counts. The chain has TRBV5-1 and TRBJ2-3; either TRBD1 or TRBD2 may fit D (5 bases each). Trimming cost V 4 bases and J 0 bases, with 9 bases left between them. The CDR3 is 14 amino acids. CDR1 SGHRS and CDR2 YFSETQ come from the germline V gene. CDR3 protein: CASSPGPSTDTQYF. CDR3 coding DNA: TGCGCCAGCAGCCCGGGACCAAGCACAGATACGCAGTATTTT.

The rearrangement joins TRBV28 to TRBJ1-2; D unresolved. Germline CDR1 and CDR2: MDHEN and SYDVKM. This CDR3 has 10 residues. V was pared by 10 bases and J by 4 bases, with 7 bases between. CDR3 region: CATRLYGYTF. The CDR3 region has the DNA TGTGCCACACGACTCTATGGCTACACCTTC.

For the CDR3, the DNA is TGTGCCAGCAGGCCCCGGGACAGGGGCGTTTCGGGCAATCAGCCCCAGCATTTT. Translating it yields CASRPRDRGVSGNQPQHF. This chain uses TRBV6-2 or TRBV6-3 with TRBJ1-5; 10 bases are shared with TRBD1. Germline loops: CDR1 MNHEY, CDR2 SVGEGT. The CDR3 length is 18 residues. With 6 bases clipped from V and 2 bases from J, the junction kept 13 bases outside the gene matches.

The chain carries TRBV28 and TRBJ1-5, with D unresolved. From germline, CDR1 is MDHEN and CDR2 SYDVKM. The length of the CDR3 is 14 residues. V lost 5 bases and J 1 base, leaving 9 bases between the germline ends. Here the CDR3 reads CASSVTWSNQPQHF. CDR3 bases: TGTGCCAGCAGTGTTACATGGAGCAATCAGCCCCAGCATTTT.